The 13 T cell receptor beta chains listed next were all sequenced from one sample in a study of OX40 agonist ivuxolimab in advanced cancers. TCRdb's table, derived via immunoSEQ multiplex PCR, lists solely in-frame clones and lacks some. There are 70,000 to 95,000 clones in the sample; 70% to 90% occur only once, and about 0.78% lies in the top ten. The sequences come from CD4+ or CD8+ T cells sorted from blood, collected in a trial of the OX40 agonist ivuxolimab. The receptors originated from an adult with an advanced solid tumor such as melanoma, head and neck, liver or kidney cancer.

This clone has only one observation. Here the CDR3 DNA reads TGCAGCGTTTTCCCACAGGGGGCGTACTCTGAAGCTTTCTTT. Protein product: CSVFPQGAYSEAFF. This sequence joins TRBV29-1 and TRBJ1-1; TRBD1 matches 9 bases. Germline-derived CDR1 and CDR2 are SQVTM and ANQGSEA. The CDR3 covers 14 residues. Trimming at V came to 5 bases and at J to 6 bases, leaving 10 bases not matched to a gene.

The sample holds one count of this clone. The chain uses TRBV7-9 and TRBJ2-1; D is possibly TRBD2 (8 bases). The CDR3 spans 14 residues. CDR1 SEHNR and CDR2 FQNEAQ come from the germline V gene (reference sequence). V gave up 4 bases and J gave up 6 bases, with 13 bases separating them. CDR3 amino acids: CASSSGGLGNEQFF. CDR3 sequence (DNA): TGTGCCAGCAGCTCAGGGGGACTAGGCAATGAGCAGTTCTTC.

The genes are TRBV7-2 and TRBJ1-1; possible D gene TRBD1, 5 bases. Trimming pared 3 bases from V and 5 bases from J, leaving 10 bases between. CDR3 length: 13 amino acids. CDR1 is SGHTA, CDR2 FQGNSA, per germline. The DNA for the CDR3 is TGTGCCAGCAGCTTCAAAAAGGGGACTGAAGCTTTCTTT. Its protein is CASSFKKGTEAFF. The entire variable domain, with the rest obtained from reference TRBV7-2 and TRBJ1-1, is as follows: GAGVSQSPSNKVTEKGKDVELRCDPISGHTALYWYRQSLGQGLEFLIYFQGNSAPDKSGLPSDRFSAERTGGSVSTLTIQRTQQEDSAVYLCASSFKKGTEAFFGQGTRLTVV.

The count of this clone is one. The chain's CDR3 is CATSRDGGSTDTQYF. CDR3 nucleotide sequence: TGTGCCACCAGCAGAGATGGCGGGAGCACAGATACGCAGTATTTT. The V gene is TRBV15, the J gene TRBJ2-3; tentative D call: TRBD2 (5 bases). Germline-derived CDR1 and CDR2 are LNHNV and YYDKDF (reference sequence). This CDR3 region has 15 residues. With 0 bases removed from V and 0 bases from J, the gap between germline ends came to 7 bases.

This chain links TRBV2 with TRBJ2-1; 15 bases agree with TRBD2. The CDR3 is 15 residues long. Germline assignment: CDR1 SNHLY and CDR2 FYNNEI. J gave up 8 bases and V 6 bases, and 5 bases lay outside the gene matches. CDR3 bases: TGTGCCAGCAGCGGACTAGCGGGAGGGCCGGATGAGCAGTTCTTC. Translation: CASSGLAGGPDEQFF.

The rearrangement links TRBV6-5 to TRBJ2-1; 8 bases are shared with TRBD2. CDR1 is MNHEY and CDR2 is SVGAGI in the germline V gene. Germline trimming cut 5 bases from V and 8 bases from J; bases unmatched to any gene: 11. The CDR3 is 15 amino acids. CDR3 DNA sequence: TGTGCCAGCAGTAAAGGGACTAGTTCTAGGGATGAGCAGTTCTTC. Translation gives CASSKGTSSRDEQFF.

The rearrangement links TRBV7-6 to TRBJ2-3, with TRBD1 as a possible D gene (7 bases). Germline lookup yields CDR1 SGHVS and CDR2 FNYEAQ. The V gene lost 5 bases and the J gene lost 4 bases, with 16 bases spanning the gap. This CDR3 contains 15 residues. The CDR3 here is CASSPRGALADTQYF. The CDR3 DNA is TGTGCCAGCAGCCCCAGGGGGGCGTTGGCAGATACGCAGTATTTT.

The J gene is TRBJ2-6, the V gene TRBV7-8, with D uncertain. CDR3 length: 15 amino acids. V lost 3 bases to trimming and J lost 0 bases, with 6 bases between them. The germline CDR1 and CDR2 sequences are SGHVS and FQNEAQ. DNA of the CDR3: TGTGCCAGCAGCTTTTACAACTCTGGGGCCAACGTCCTGACTTTC. It is translated as CASSFYNSGANVLTF.

This clone has only a few counts. This chain connects TRBV11-3 to TRBJ2-1, with TRBD2 identical over 7 bases. Looked up from germline, CDR1 is SGHNT and CDR2 is YENEEA. CDR3 length equals 15 residues. V was clipped by 1 base and J by 6 bases; unmatched bases: 6. The CDR3 protein is CASSLGGSKGNEQFF. In DNA form, the CDR3 reads TGTGCCAGCAGCTTAGGCGGGAGTAAGGGCAATGAGCAGTTCTTC.

The V and J genes are TRBV2 and TRBJ1-5; D may be TRBD1 (6 bases). Trimming shortened V by 7 bases and J by 7 bases, and 14 bases separated the two germline ends. Germline V gene data show CDR1 as SNHLY and CDR2 as FYNNEI. CDR3 length: 13 amino acids. CDR3 sequence: CASKGDKGQPQHF. Here the CDR3 DNA reads TGTGCCAGCAAAGGGGACAAAGGGCAGCCCCAGCATTTT.

V usage is TRBV28 and J usage is TRBJ1-1, with unresolved D. Germline CDR1 and CDR2: MDHEN and SYDVKM. V was pared by 3 bases and J by 1 base, with 6 bases between. This CDR3 region has 13 residues. The CDR3 bases are TGTGCCAGCAGTTTTCTTCCGAACACTGAAGCTTTCTTT. Its translation: CASSFLPNTEAFF.

This clone was observed a few times. This chain uses TRBV25-1 with TRBJ2-5; D remains ambiguous. V was cut by 3 bases and J by 2 bases, with 16 bases left in between. The CDR3 covers 16 residues. The V gene's germline CDR1 is MGHDK and CDR2 SYGVNS. The CDR3 coding sequence is TGTGCCAGCAGTGACCCCGCCAGAGGTTGGCAAGAGACCCAGTACTTC. It is translated as CASSDPARGWQETQYF.

V is TRBV6-5 and J is TRBJ2-3; the match to TRBD2 covers 9 bases. Germline CDR1 is MNHEY and CDR2 is SVGAGI. Unmatched junction bases numbered 6, after V lost 4 bases and J lost 4 bases. This CDR3 has 15 residues. CDR3 in DNA: TGTGCCAGCAGTTTTAGCGGGAGACTGCCAGATACGCAGTATTTT. This encodes CASSFSGRLPDTQYF.